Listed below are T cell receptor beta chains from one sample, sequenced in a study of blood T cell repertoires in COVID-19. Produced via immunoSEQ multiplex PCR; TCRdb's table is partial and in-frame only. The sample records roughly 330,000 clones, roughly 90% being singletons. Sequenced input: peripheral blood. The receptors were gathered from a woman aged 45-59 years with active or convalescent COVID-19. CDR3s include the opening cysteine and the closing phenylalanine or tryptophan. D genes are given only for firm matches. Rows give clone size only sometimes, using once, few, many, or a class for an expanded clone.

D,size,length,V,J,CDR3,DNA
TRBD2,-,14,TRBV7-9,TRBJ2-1,CASSLGTSGSPQFF,TGTGCCAGCAGCTTGGGGACTAGCGGGAGCCCCCAGTTCTTC
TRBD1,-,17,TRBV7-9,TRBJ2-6,CASSIWDRGIGANVLTF,TGTGCCAGCAGCATCTGGGACAGGGGGATTGGGGCCAACGTCCTGACTTTC
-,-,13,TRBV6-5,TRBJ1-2,CASSTDTNYGYTF,TGTGCCAGCAGTACCGACACTAACTATGGCTACACCTTC
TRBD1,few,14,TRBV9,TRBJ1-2,CASSPAQGNYGYTF,TGTGCCAGCAGTCCCGCACAGGGGAACTATGGCTACACCTTC
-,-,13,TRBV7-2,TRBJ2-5,CASSLRQGETQYF,TGTGCCAGCAGCTTAAGGCAGGGTGAGACCCAGTACTTC
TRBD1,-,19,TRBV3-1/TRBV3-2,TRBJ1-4,CASSQDEDRGIRTNEKLFF,TGTGCCAGCAGCCAAGATGAGGACAGGGGGATTCGAACTAATGAAAAACTGTTTTTT
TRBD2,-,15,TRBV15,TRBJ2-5,CATSRGRAGLETQYF,TGTGCCACCAGCAGAGGGAGAGCGGGATTGGAGACCCAGTACTTC
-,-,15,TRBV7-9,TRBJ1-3,CASSFLRGIGNTIYF,TGTGCCAGCAGCTTCCTTAGGGGTATTGGAAACACCATATATTTT
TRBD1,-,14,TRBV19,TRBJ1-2,CASSLRDSNYGYTF,TGTGCCAGTAGTCTCCGGGACAGTAACTATGGCTACACCTTC
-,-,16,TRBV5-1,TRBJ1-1,CASSLRGGPLNTEAFF,TGCGCCAGCAGCTTGCGGGGGGGACCTTTGAACACTGAAGCTTTCTTT
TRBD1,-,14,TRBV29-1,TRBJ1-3,CSVASGGYGNTIYF,TGCAGCGTTGCATCAGGGGGGTATGGAAACACCATATATTTT
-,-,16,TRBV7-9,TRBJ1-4,CASSTHLTAYNEKLFF,TGTGCCAGCAGCACCCACCTGACAGCCTATAATGAAAAACTGTTTTTT
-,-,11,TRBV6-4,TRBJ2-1,CASSAGQKQFF,TGTGCCAGCAGTGCCGGACAGAAGCAGTTCTTC
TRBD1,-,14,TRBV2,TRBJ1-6,CASRTGGSNSPLHF,TGTGCCAGCAGAACAGGGGGCTCTAATTCACCCCTCCACTTT
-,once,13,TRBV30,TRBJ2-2,CARGHRGHGELFF,TGTGCCCGGGGGCACAGGGGACACGGGGAGCTGTTTTTT
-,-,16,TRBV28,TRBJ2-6,CASSLQVSSGANVLTF,TGTGCCAGCAGTTTACAGGTCAGCTCTGGGGCCAACGTCCTGACTTTC
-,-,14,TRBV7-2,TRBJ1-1,CASSLGARDNRAFF,TGTGCCAGCAGCTTAGGGGCCCGGGACAACCGTGCTTTCTTT
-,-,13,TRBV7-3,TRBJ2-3,CASSFSGEDTQYF,TGTGCCAGCAGCTTTTCAGGGGAAGATACGCAGTATTTT
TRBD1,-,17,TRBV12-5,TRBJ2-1,CASGLVRTGTGGNEQFF,TGTGCTAGTGGTTTGGTTCGTACCGGGACAGGGGGGAATGAGCAGTTCTTC
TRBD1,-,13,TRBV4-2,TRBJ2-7,CASSRGTVYEQYF,TGTGCCAGCAGCCGGGGGACAGTCTACGAGCAGTACTTC
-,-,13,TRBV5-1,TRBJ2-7,CASSLPGGSEQYF,TGCGCCAGCAGCTTACCAGGGGGGAGCGAGCAGTACTTC
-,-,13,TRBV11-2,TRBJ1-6,CASSLVVDSPLHF,TGTGCCAGCAGCTTAGTTGTAGATTCACCCCTCCACTTT
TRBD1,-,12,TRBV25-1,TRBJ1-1,CASSPGTAEAFF,TGTGCCAGCAGCCCCGGGACAGCTGAAGCTTTCTTT
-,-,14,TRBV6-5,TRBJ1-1,CASSYRQMNTEAFF,TGTGCCAGCAGTTATCGACAGATGAACACTGAAGCTTTCTTT
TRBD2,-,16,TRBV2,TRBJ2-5,CASSGTSGGAEETQYF,TGTGCCAGCAGTGGGACTAGCGGGGGGGCGGAAGAGACCCAGTACTTC
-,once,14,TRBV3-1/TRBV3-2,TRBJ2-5,CASSPMAGWETQYF,TGTGCCAGCAGCCCCATGGCAGGGTGGGAGACCCAGTACTTC
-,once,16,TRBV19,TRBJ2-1,CASSLRAGTRRNEQFF,TGTGCCAGTAGCCTGAGGGCCGGGACAAGGAGAAATGAGCAGTTCTTC
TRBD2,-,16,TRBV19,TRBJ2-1,CASSILGLAGRNEQFF,TGTGCCAGTAGTATTCTGGGGCTAGCGGGACGGAATGAGCAGTTCTTC
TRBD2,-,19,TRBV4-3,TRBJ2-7,CASSQDLLSGGLSYYEQYF,TGCGCCAGCAGCCAAGATCTTCTGAGCGGGGGGCTCTCTTACTACGAGCAGTACTTC
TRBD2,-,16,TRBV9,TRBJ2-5,CASSVRPSGGKETQYF,TGTGCCAGCAGCGTCCGACCTAGCGGGGGTAAAGAGACCCAGTACTTC
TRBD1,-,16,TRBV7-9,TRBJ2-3,CASSSRPGQGADTQYF,TGTGCCAGCAGCTCCCGACCGGGACAGGGGGCAGATACGCAGTATTTT
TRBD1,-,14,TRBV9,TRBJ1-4,CASSEGDSYEKLFF,TGTGCCAGCAGCGAAGGGGACAGCTATGAAAAACTGTTTTTT
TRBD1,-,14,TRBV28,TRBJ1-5,CASRTQGARQPQHF,TGTGCCAGCAGGACACAGGGGGCAAGGCAGCCCCAGCATTTT
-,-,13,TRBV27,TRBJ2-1,CASSVGQTNEQFF,TGTGCCAGCAGTGTAGGACAGACAAATGAGCAGTTCTTC
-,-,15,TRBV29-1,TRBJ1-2,CSALGGDLANYGYTF,TGCAGCGCCTTGGGGGGGGATCTAGCTAACTATGGCTACACCTTC
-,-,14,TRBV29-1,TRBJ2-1,CSVELGGSYNEQFF,TGCAGCGTTGAACTCGGCGGCTCCTACAATGAGCAGTTCTTC
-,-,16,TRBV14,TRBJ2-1,CASSQDTGVPINEQFF,TGTGCCAGCAGCCAAGATACCGGGGTCCCCATCAATGAGCAGTTCTTC
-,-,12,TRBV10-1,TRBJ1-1,CARDTAHTEAFF,TGCGCCAGAGACACGGCCCACACTGAAGCTTTCTTT
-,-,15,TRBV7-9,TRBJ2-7,CASSLTGSSSYEQYF,TGTGCCAGCAGCTTAACAGGGTCTAGCTCCTACGAGCAGTACTTC
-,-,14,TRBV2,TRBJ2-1,CASRAEGRYNEQFF,TGTGCCAGCAGGGCGGAAGGGAGATACAATGAGCAGTTCTTC
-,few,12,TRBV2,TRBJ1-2,CASDSLNYGYTF,TGTGCCAGTGATTCACTCAACTATGGCTACACCTTC
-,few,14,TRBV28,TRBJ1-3,CASSRDPVGNTIYF,TGTGCCAGCAGCCGTGATCCAGTGGGAAACACCATATATTTT
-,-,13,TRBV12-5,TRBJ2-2,CASLQANTGELFF,TGTGCTAGTCTACAGGCGAACACCGGGGAGCTGTTTTTT
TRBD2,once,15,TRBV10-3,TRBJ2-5,CAIAPGLAWEETQYF,TGTGCCATCGCCCCGGGACTAGCGTGGGAAGAGACCCAGTACTTC
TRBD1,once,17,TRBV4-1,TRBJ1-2,CASSPGTGRLLYYGYTF,TGCGCCAGCAGCCCCGGGACAGGGCGACTCCTTTACTATGGCTACACCTTC
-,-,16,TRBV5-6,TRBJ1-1,CASSLPGQTPGSEAFF,TGTGCCAGCAGCTTACCGGGACAAACGCCCGGGTCTGAAGCTTTCTTT
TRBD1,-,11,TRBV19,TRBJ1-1,CASSLDRDPFF,TGTGCCAGTAGTCTGGACAGGGATCCTTTCTTT
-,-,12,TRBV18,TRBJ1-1,CASSQGRLEAFF,TGTGCCAGCTCGCAGGGTCGATTGGAAGCTTTCTTT
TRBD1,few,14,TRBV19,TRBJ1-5,CASSPGQFVRPQHF,TGTGCCAGTAGCCCGGGACAGTTTGTGCGGCCCCAGCATTTT
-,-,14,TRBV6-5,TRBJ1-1,CASSRGGGNTEAFF,TGTGCCAGCAGCCGGGGGGGCGGGAACACTGAAGCTTTCTTT
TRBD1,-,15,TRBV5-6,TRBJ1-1,CASSFDRVFGTEAFF,TGTGCCAGCAGCTTTGACAGGGTATTTGGAACTGAAGCTTTCTTT
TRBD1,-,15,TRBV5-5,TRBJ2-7,CASRDTPGQAYEQYF,TGTGCCAGCAGAGATACTCCGGGACAGGCGTACGAGCAGTACTTC
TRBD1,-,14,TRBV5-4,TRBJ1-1,CASSLGQGALEAFF,TGTGCCAGCAGCTTGGGACAGGGGGCCCTCGAAGCTTTCTTT
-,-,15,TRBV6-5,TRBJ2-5,CASSYSPLASETQYF,TGTGCCAGCAGTTACTCTCCCTTAGCTTCGGAGACCCAGTACTTC
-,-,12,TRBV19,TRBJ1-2,CASSFGDYGYTF,TGTGCCAGTAGTTTTGGAGACTATGGCTACACCTTC
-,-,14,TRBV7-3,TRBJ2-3,CASSLRLSTDTQYF,TGTGCCAGCAGCTTACGTCTGAGCACAGATACGCAGTATTTT
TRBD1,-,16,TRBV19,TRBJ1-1,CASSILSGQGRTEAFF,TGTGCCAGTAGTATTCTCTCAGGACAGGGAAGGACTGAAGCTTTCTTT
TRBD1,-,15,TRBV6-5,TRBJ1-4,CASRQGTGRNEKLFF,TGTGCCAGCAGACAAGGGACAGGAAGGAATGAAAAACTGTTTTTT
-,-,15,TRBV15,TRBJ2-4,CATKNGGRAKNIQYF,TGTGCCACCAAGAACGGAGGGCGAGCCAAAAACATTCAGTACTTC
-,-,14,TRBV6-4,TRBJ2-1,CASSPGLRANEQFF,TGTGCCAGCTCGCCGGGACTCCGGGCCAATGAGCAGTTCTTC